This T cell receptor (beta chain) was profiled in a study of CD8+CD57+ T cells in acquired aplastic anemia. Study at large: Isolated CD4+ and CD8+ cells, once sorted, yielded DNA averaging around 3 ug. General study results and limits: Patient and control CD8+ Simpson's diversity was not significantly different.

The TCR beta profiling, which covered VDJ combination and CDR3 sequence, was carried out using genomic DNA as the template. One entry per CDR3 protein, called by TCRdb with MiXCR from the reads. The sample has 150,000 to 200,000 distinct CDR3 sequences; more than 45% are singletons. This clonotype was seen many times. Its specificity is not known. The CDR3 sequence is 14 residues long. CDR1 and CDR2 from the germline V gene are SEHNR and FQNEAQ (reference sequence). Trimming took 3 bases from V and 7 from J, leaving 12 bases between them. In patients chosen for sequencing, flow cytometry had shown CD8+CD57+ cell expansion.

This sequence originates from a human donor with aplastic anemia. Material: sorted CD4+, CD8+, or CD8+CD57+ T cells (not recorded which) from PBMCs. The chain employs TRBV7-9 and TRBJ2-2; D is uncertain. Here the CDR3 DNA reads TGTGCCAGCAGCTTTGTTGGGCCGGGCGGGGAGCTGTTTTTT. Amino acids: CASSFVGPGGELFF.